Listed here are 18 T cell receptor beta chains from one sample, sequenced in a study of shared clonotypes between healthy human individuals. Sequencing was performed with immunoSEQ multiplex PCR; in TCRdb, only in-frame clones are kept and a portion is missing. The profile shows about 1.5 million clones, 95% to 99% of them singletons. Sequencing was done on a sample of naive CD4+ T cells sorted from blood. The subset here: CD45RA+ positively selected. The receptor set was obtained from a man aged 25 to 40 in good health.

J is TRBJ2-7 and V is TRBV4-1; D may match TRBD1 or TRBD2 (7 bases each). CDR1 and CDR2 (germline): MGHRA, YSYEKL. The CDR3 runs to 13 residues. The V gene lost 8 bases and the J gene lost 6 bases, with 17 bases spanning the gap. CDR3 nucleotides: TGCGCCAGCGGCACCAGGGGGGGATTCGAGCAGTACTTC. Its translation is CASGTRGGFEQYF.

This sequence joins TRBV5-4 and TRBJ1-1, with 10 bases that match TRBD1. Germline CDR1 SGHNT, CDR2 YYREEE (reference sequence). Trimming removed 5 bases from V and 2 bases from J; junction bases left unmatched: 9. The CDR3 loop spans 16 amino acids. This CDR3 reads CASRRTGGGTNTEAFF. Here the CDR3 DNA reads TGTGCCAGCAGACGGACAGGGGGGGGGACTAACACTGAAGCTTTCTTT.

The chain links TRBV7-9 to TRBJ1-1; D is unclear. The V gene's germline CDR1 is SEHNR and CDR2 FQNEAQ (reference sequence). Trimming removed 5 bases from V and 6 bases from J, with 19 bases in between. There are 15 residues in the CDR3. For the CDR3, the DNA is TGTGCCAGCAGCGCCCCCCACTTAGTTGGCGCTGAAGCTTTCTTT. Its translation is CASSAPHLVGAEAFF.

The chain is built from TRBV12-5 and TRBJ1-1, with 8 bases aligning to TRBD1. The CDR3 contains 18 residues. Germline lookup yields CDR1 LGHNT and CDR2 FRNRAP. V shed 3 bases, J shed 1 base, and the junction held 13 bases outside the gene matches. CDR3 nucleotide sequence: TGTGCTAGTGGTTTCCTGGGTAATGCCGGGACAGGGAACACTGAAGCTTTCTTT. It encodes CASGFLGNAGTGNTEAFF.

This chain's CDR3 is CASRRTGGVTHGYTF. The CDR3 region has the DNA TGTGCCAGCAGAAGGACAGGGGGCGTTACCCATGGCTACACCTTC. J is TRBJ1-2 and V is TRBV28, with 11 bases matching TRBD1. V shed 6 bases and J 6 bases; nucleotides not matched to a gene: 9. The V gene's germline CDR1 is MDHEN and CDR2 SYDVKM. The CDR3 runs 15 residues.

The V call is TRBV5-6, the J call TRBJ2-1; tentatively, D is TRBD1 (5 bases). Germline values: CDR1 SGHDT, CDR2 YYEEEE. The CDR3 sequence is 13 residues long. The V end was cut by 3 bases, the J end by 3 bases, with 7 bases between. The CDR3 coding sequence is TGTGCCAGCAGCTCCGACAGCTACAATGAGCAGTTCTTC. This gives the protein CASSSDSYNEQFF.

The gene calls are TRBV7-9 and TRBJ1-4, with a tentative D call TRBD1 (5 bases). Trimming cost V 3 bases and J 10 bases, with 9 bases left between them. Germline CDR1 SEHNR, CDR2 FQNEAQ (reference sequence). The CDR3 sequence is 12 residues long. The CDR3 bases are TGTGCCAGCAGCTTGGGGACGGCAAAACTGTTTTTT. Translated, it gives CASSLGTAKLFF.

The chain is built from TRBV4-3 and TRBJ2-1, with TRBD1 matching 8 bases. J gave up 4 bases and V 0 bases, and 5 bases lay outside the gene matches. The CDR3 extends over 16 amino acids. Germline lookup yields CDR1 LGHNA and CDR2 YSLEER. The DNA of the CDR3 is TGCGCCAGCAGCCAAGAGGACAGGGTGGGTTACAATGAGCAGTTCTTC. The encoded protein is CASSQEDRVGYNEQFF.

The V gene is TRBV28, the J gene TRBJ2-7, with unresolved D. Germline values: CDR1 MDHEN, CDR2 SYDVKM. The CDR3 contains 11 residues. Trimming removed 8 bases at V and 3 bases at J, with 8 bases between. CDR3 sequence reads: CASGGFYEQYF. CDR3 coding DNA: TGTGCCAGCGGTGGGTTCTACGAGCAGTACTTC.

The chain joins TRBV7-9 to TRBJ1-4; TRBD1 matches at 7 bases. After removal of 5 bases from V and 3 bases from J, the junction contained 3 bases not matched to a gene. CDR3 length: 14 residues. Germline V gene data show CDR1 as SEHNR and CDR2 as FQNEAQ (reference sequence). As DNA, the CDR3 is TGTGCCAGCAGCGGGACAGAAGCTAATGAAAAACTGTTTTTT. This codes for CASSGTEANEKLFF.

CDR3 nucleotides: TGTGCCAGTAGTATTACGGCTGGGCCGGCAACCTACGAGCAGTACTTC. Translated: CASSITAGPATYEQYF. The V and J genes are TRBV19 and TRBJ2-7, with D hard to call. This CDR3 spans 16 amino acids. Trimming shortened V by 3 bases and J by 2 bases, and 17 bases separated the two germline ends. Germline V gene sequence: CDR1 LNHDA, CDR2 SQIVND (reference sequence). The full variable domain, in which reference TRBV19 and TRBJ2-7 provide the parts outside the CDR3, is DGGITQSPKYLFRKEGQNVTLSCEQNLNHDAMYWYRQDPGQGLRLIYYSQIVNDFQKGDIAEGYSVSREKKESFPLTVTSAQKNPTAFYLCASSITAGPATYEQYFGPGTRLTVT.

CDR3 sequence: CASSLDPTGGKYEQYF. CDR3 bases: TGTGCCAGCAGCTTAGATCCCACAGGGGGCAAATACGAGCAGTACTTC. This chain joins TRBV11-3 and TRBJ2-7; 9 bases match TRBD1. The CDR3 runs 16 residues. In germline, CDR1 is SGHNT, CDR2 YENEEA. After removal of 0 bases from V and 4 bases from J, the junction contained 7 bases not matched to a gene. Looking up the rest from reference TRBV11-3 and TRBJ2-7 gives the full variable domain: EAGVVQSPRYKIIEKKQPVAFWCNPISGHNTLYWYLQNLGQGPELLIRYENEEAVDDSQLPKDRFSAERLKGVDSTLKIQPAELGDSAVYLCASSLDPTGGKYEQYFGPGTRLTVT.

The CDR3 spells CASSLTNIASGRGQYF. The DNA for the CDR3 is TGTGCCAGCAGTTTGACAAACATCGCTAGCGGGAGGGGACAGTACTTC. The chain joins TRBV27 to TRBJ2-7; 12 nucleotides align to TRBD2. Germline CDR1 and CDR2: MNHEY and SMNVEV (reference sequence). The J segment lost 10 bases and the V segment lost 3 bases, leaving 13 bases of the junction unmatched. This CDR3 is 16 amino acids long.

The chain combines TRBV5-4 with TRBJ2-3; no clear D. This CDR3 comprises 16 residues. Trimming pared 4 bases from V and 0 bases from J, leaving 15 bases between. Germline V CDR1 and CDR2: SGHNT, YYREEE (reference sequence). The CDR3 protein is CASSDQKASSTDTQYF. As DNA, the CDR3 is TGTGCCAGCAGCGATCAGAAAGCATCGAGCACAGATACGCAGTATTTT.

This chain uses TRBV2 with TRBJ2-5; 8 bases map to TRBD1. V trimming: 5 bases; J trimming: 2 bases; junction bases outside the gene matches: 4. Germline CDR1 SNHLY, CDR2 FYNNEI. This CDR3 region has 14 residues. This CDR3 is CASSFGQGQETQYF. For the CDR3, the DNA is TGTGCCAGCAGTTTCGGACAGGGACAAGAGACCCAGTACTTC.

The rearrangement links TRBV2 to TRBJ2-2; D call uncertain. CDR1 is SNHLY and CDR2 is FYNNEI in the germline V gene. The V end lost 1 base, the J end lost 4 bases, and 10 bases lay between the germline ends. The CDR3 has 15 residues. The CDR3 DNA is TGTGCCAGCAGTGAAGAAAGGGCACTCACCGGGGAGCTGTTTTTT. Its translation is CASSEERALTGELFF.

The V gene is TRBV6-1, the J gene TRBJ1-5; D gene ambiguous. CDR1 is MNHNS, CDR2 SASEGT, per germline. V dropped 2 bases and J dropped 6 bases, with 8 bases sitting between them. The CDR3 is 13 residues long. CDR3 sequence reads: CASSESGFQPQHF. The DNA for the CDR3 is TGTGCCAGCAGTGAATCGGGCTTTCAGCCCCAGCATTTT.

The genes are TRBV7-9 and TRBJ2-3, with a tentative D call TRBD1 (8 bases). There are 16 residues in the CDR3. CDR1 SEHNR and CDR2 FQNEAQ come from the germline V gene (reference sequence). The ends were cut back, 5 bases at V and 2 bases at J, with 17 bases in the middle. In nucleotides, the CDR3 is TGTGCCAGCAGCCTCGACAGGGGAGGGGACACAGATACGCAGTATTTT. This sequence encodes CASSLDRGGDTDTQYF.